This T cell receptor beta chain came from a study of regulatory T cells (dated by TCRdb to 2016 to 2019). Regarding the study in general: The study compared T-cell receptor beta repertoires of sorted regulatory, conventional CD4+ and CD8+ T cells between CD3G-deficient patients and healthy controls. Study-level results and caveats: Hydrophobic residues at CDR3 positions 6 and 7 were enriched in conventional CD4+ T cells from CD3G-deficient patients, suggesting more self-reactive specificities. In patients, repertoires had restricted unique TRB V-J pairs and skewed V and J gene usage, with regulatory T cells showing the most marked changes.

A note on this clone: What this receptor recognizes is not known. Qualities for individual bases were not recorded, and no much larger clone is one base off.

For the multiplex PCR, 52 forward TRBV primers and 13 reverse TRBJ primers were used, and amplification bias was corrected with both assay-based and computational methods. Within the immunoSEQ assay, multiplex PCR amplified rearranged TRB loci from genomic DNA. An Illumina HiSeq platform was used to sequence the TRB amplicons. The paper's processing steps were these. Custom algorithms error-filtered the raw sequences and aligned them to reference gene sequences, after which the immunoSEQ online tools were used for analysis. Productive and nonproductive TRB rearrangement frequencies were evaluated among both unique and total sequences. Assessment of potential self-reactivity relied on the hydrophobicity of positions 6 and 7 in the TRB CDR3, along with their amino acid composition. Groups were compared by t tests, Mann-Whitney tests or two-way ANOVA performed in Prism software. TCRdb carries this immuneACCESS record with in-frame sequences only. Its versions omit some clonotypes, under half of them owing to an unresolved V gene in the studies checked, with the rest unexplained. That table supplies the V and J calls and clone size; D and trimming were determined from the DNA. The sample data list 30,000 to 40,000 clones, and approximately 89% of these were observed just once. More than 2% of the sample is taken by the ten largest.

Evidence of autoimmunity was found in all CD3G-deficient patients, and more severe autoimmunity was observed in two of the patients. At the time of testing, the patients were between 2 and 39 years old, and their CD4+ and CD8+ T cells had reduced naive proportions and increased memory proportions. CD4+ cells were FACS-sorted into CD25-high CD127-low regulatory T cells and CD25-low CD127-high conventional CD4+ T cells. Roughly 6 individuals with CD3G deficiency were included in the patient group. An international network of physicians spanning the United States, Europe and Asia provided the patient samples and clinical data. Ficoll density separation was used to isolate peripheral blood mononuclear cells. Per the germline V gene (reference sequence), MNHNY is the CDR1 and SVGAGI is the CDR2. V is pruned by 7 bases and J by 6 bases, leaving 5 bases of the junction without a gene match. The CDR3, from cysteine to phenylalanine, totals 13 residues. CDR3 DNA is the only sequence kept; it has 39 bases, read in frame from the first base.

This sequence uses TRBV6-6 and TRBJ2-1; 8 central nucleotides agree with TRBD2. The receptor was isolated from a person aged 18-35 years with CD3G deficiency. Material: conventional CD4+ T cells sorted from blood. CDR3 protein: CASKGLVPNEQFF. Here is the DNA: TGTGCCAGCAAGGGACTAGTGCCCAATGAGCAGTTCTTC.